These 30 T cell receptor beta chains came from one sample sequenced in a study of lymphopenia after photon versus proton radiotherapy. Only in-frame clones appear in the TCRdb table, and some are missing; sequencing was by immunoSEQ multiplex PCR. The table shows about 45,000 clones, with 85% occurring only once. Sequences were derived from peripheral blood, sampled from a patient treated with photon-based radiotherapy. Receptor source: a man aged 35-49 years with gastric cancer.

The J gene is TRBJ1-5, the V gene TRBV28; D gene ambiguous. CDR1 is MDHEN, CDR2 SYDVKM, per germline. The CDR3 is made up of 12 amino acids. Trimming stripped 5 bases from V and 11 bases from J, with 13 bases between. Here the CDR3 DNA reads TGTGCCAGCAGTCCCCCGATGTCAGCCCAGCATTTT. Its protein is CASSPPMSAQHF.

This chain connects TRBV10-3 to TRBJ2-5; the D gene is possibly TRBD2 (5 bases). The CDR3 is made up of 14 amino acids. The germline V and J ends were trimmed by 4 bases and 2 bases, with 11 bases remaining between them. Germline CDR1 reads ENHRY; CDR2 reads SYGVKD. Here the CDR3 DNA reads TGTGCCATCAGTGTCGAGGGATTACAAGAGACCCAGTACTTC. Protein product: CAISVEGLQETQYF.

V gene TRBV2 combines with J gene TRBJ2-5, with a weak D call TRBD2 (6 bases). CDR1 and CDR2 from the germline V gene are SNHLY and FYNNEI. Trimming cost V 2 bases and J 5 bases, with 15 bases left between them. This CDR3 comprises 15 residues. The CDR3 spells CASSEIRGIGETQYF. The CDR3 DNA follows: TGTGCCAGCAGTGAAATTCGGGGGATTGGGGAGACCCAGTACTTC.

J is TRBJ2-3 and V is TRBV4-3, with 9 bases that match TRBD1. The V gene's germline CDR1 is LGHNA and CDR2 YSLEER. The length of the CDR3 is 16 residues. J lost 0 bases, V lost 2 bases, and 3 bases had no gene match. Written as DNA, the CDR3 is TGCGCCAGCAGCCAACCCGGGACAGGGAGCACAGATACGCAGTATTTT. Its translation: CASSQPGTGSTDTQYF.

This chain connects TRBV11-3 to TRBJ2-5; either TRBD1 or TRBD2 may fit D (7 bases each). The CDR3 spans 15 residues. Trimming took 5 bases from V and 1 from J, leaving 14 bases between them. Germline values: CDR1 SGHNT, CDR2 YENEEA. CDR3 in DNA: TGTGCCAGCAGCCCAGGGGGGGGGCCCCAAGAGACCCAGTACTTC. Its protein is CASSPGGGPQETQYF.

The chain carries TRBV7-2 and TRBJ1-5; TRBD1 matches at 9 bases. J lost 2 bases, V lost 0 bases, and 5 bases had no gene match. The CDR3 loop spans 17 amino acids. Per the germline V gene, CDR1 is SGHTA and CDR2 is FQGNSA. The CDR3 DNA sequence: TGTGCCAGCAGCTTAGCGCGGGGACAGGGCGGCAATCAGCCCCAGCATTTT. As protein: CASSLARGQGGNQPQHF.

Here the CDR3 reads CASSQFGTVVYNEQFF. In nucleotides, the CDR3 is TGTGCCAGCAGCCAATTCGGGACGGTCGTCTACAATGAGCAGTTCTTC. This chain connects TRBV11-2 to TRBJ2-1; D assignment may be TRBD1 or TRBD2 (5 bases each). Germline CDR1 and CDR2: SGHAT and FQNNGV. CDR3 length equals 16 residues. The V gene lost 5 bases and the J gene lost 3 bases, with 17 bases spanning the gap.

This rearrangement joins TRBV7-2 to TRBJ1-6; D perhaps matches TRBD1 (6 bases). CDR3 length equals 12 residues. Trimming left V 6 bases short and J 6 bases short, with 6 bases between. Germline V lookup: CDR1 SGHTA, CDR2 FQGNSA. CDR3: CASRGANSPLHF. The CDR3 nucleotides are TGTGCCAGCAGGGGGGCTAATTCACCCCTCCACTTT.

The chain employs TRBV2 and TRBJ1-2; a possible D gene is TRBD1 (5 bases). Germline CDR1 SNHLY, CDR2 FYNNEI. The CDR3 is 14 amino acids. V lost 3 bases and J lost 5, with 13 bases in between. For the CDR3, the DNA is TGTGCCAGCAGTGACCAAGGGGCGCGTTATGGCTACACCTTC. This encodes CASSDQGARYGYTF.

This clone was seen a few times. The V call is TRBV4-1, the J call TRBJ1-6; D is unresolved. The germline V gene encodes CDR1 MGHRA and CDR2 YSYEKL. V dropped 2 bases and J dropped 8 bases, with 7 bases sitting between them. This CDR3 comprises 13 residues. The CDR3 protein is CASSQQRDSPLHF. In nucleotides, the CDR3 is TGCGCCAGCAGCCAACAGCGGGATTCACCCCTCCACTTT.

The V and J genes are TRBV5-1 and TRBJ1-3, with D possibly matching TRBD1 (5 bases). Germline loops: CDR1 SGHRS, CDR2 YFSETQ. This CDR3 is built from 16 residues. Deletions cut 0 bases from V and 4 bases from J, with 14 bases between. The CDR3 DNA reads TGCGCCAGCAGCTTGGCCAGGGCAGGCTGGGGAAACACCATATATTTT. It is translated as CASSLARAGWGNTIYF.

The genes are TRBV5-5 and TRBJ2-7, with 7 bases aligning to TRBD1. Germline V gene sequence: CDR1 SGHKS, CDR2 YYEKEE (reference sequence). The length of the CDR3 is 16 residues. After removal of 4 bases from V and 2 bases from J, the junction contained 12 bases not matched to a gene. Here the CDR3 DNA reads TGTGCCAGCAGCCTTACTCAGGGGGAACTAGCCTACGAGCAGTACTTC. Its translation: CASSLTQGELAYEQYF.

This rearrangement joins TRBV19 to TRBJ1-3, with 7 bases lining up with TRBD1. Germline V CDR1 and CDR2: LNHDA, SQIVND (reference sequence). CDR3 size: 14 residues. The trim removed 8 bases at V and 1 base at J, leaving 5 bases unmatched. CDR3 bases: TGTGCCAGTCGAGGGGGCGCGTCTGGAAACACCATATATTTT. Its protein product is CASRGGASGNTIYF. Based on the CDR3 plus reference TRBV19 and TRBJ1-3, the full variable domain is DGGITQSPKYLFRKEGQNVTLSCEQNLNHDAMYWYRQDPGQGLRLIYYSQIVNDFQKGDIAEGYSVSREKKESFPLTVTSAQKNPTAFYLCASRGGASGNTIYFGEGSWLTVV.

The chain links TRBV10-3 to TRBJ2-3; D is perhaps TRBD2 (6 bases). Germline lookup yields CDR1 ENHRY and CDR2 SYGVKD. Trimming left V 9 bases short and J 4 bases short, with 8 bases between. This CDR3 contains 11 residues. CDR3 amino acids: CAIGTPDTQYF. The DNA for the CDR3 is TGTGCCATTGGGACTCCAGATACGCAGTATTTT.

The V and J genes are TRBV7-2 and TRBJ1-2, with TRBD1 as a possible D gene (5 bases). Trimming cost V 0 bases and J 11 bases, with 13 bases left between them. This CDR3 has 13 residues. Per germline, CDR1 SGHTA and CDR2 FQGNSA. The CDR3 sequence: CASSLAMFGTYTF. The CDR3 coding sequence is TGTGCCAGCAGCTTAGCGATGTTCGGGACTTACACCTTC.

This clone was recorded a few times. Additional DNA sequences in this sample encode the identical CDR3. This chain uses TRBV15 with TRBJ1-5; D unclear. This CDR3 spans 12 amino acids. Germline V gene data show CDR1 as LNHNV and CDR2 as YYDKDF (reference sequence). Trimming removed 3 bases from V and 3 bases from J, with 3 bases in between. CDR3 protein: CATSRDNQPQHF. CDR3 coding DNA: TGTGCCACCAGCAGGGACAATCAGCCCCAGCATTTT. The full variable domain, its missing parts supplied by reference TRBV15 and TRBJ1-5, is DAMVIQNPRYQVTQFGKPVTLSCSQTLNHNVMYWYQQKSSQAPKLLFHYYDKDFNNEADTPDNFQSRRPNTSFCFLDIRSPGLGDTAMYLCATSRDNQPQHFGDGTRLSIL.

DNA of the CDR3: TGCGCCAGCAGCTACCGGTCGCTAGGTGCAGATACGCAGTATTTT. It codes for CASSYRSLGADTQYF. This chain connects TRBV5-1 to TRBJ2-3, with D unresolved. CDR3 length: 15 amino acids. V was pared by 3 bases and J by 4 bases, with 15 bases between. Germline CDR1 is SGHRS and CDR2 is YFSETQ.

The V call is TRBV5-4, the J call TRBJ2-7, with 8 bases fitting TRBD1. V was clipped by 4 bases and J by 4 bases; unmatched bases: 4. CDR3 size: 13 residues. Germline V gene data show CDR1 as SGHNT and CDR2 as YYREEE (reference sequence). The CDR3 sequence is CASSAGTGYEQYF. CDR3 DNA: TGTGCCAGCAGCGCCGGGACAGGATACGAGCAGTACTTC.

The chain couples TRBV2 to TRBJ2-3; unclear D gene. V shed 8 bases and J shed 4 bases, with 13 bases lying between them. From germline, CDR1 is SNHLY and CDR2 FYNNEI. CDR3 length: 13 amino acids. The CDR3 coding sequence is TGTGCCAGCTGGAAGGGCAATGCAGATACGCAGTATTTT. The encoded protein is CASWKGNADTQYF.

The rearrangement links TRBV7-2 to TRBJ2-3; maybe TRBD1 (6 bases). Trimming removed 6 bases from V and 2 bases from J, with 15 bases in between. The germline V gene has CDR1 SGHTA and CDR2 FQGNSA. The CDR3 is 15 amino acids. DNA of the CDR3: TGTGCCAGCAGTCCCGGCACAGGGTACACAGATACGCAGTATTTT. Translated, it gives CASSPGTGYTDTQYF.

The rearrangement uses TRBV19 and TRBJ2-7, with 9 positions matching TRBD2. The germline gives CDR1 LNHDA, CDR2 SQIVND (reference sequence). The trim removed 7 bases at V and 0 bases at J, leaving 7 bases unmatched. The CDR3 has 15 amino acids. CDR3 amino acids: CASTAGGSLSYEQYF. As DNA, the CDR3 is TGTGCCAGTACCGCGGGAGGGTCCCTCTCCTACGAGCAGTACTTC.

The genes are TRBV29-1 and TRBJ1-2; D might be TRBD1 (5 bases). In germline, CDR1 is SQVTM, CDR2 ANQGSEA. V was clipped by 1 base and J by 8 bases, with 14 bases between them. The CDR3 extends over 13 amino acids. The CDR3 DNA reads TGCAGCGTTGAAGGGAACGGGGCTGGGGGCTACACCTTC. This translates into CSVEGNGAGGYTF.

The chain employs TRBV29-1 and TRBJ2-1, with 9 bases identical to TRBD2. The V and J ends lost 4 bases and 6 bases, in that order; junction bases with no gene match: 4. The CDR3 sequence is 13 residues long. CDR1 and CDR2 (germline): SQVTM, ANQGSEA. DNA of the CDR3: TGCAGCGTTGGATCTAGCGGGGCCAATGAGCAGTTCTTC. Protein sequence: CSVGSSGANEQFF.

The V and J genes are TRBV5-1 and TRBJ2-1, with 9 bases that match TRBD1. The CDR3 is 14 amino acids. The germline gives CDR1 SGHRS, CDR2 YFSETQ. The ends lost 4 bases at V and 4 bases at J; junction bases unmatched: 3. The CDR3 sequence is CASSPGQGYNEQFF. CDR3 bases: TGCGCCAGCAGCCCGGGACAGGGATACAATGAGCAGTTCTTC.

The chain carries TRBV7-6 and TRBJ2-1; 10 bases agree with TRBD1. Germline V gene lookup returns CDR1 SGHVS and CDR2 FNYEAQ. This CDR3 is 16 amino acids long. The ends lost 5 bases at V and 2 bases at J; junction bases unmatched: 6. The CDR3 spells CASSPRGTGAYNEQFF. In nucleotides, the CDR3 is TGTGCCAGCAGCCCTAGGGGGACAGGGGCCTACAATGAGCAGTTCTTC.

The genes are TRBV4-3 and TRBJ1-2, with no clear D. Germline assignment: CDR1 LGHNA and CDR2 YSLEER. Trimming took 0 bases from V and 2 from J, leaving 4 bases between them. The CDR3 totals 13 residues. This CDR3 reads CASSQDRNYGYTF. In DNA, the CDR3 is TGCGCCAGCAGCCAAGACCGGAACTATGGCTACACCTTC.

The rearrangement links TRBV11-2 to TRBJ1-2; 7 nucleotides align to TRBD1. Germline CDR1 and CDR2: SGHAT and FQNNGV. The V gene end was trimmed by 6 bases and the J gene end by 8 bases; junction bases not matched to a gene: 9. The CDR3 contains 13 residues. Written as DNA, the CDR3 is TGTGCCAGCAGTCTAGACAGGGCCGAGGGCTACACCTTC. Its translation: CASSLDRAEGYTF.

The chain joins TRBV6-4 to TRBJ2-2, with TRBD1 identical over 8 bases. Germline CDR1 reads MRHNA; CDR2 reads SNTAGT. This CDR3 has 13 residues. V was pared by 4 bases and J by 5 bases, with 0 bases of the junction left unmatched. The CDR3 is CASSGTGTGELFF. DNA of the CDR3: TGTGCCAGCAGTGGGACAGGGACCGGGGAGCTGTTTTTT.

In DNA form, the CDR3 reads TGCGCCAGCAGCTTGGGCCGAGGGGCGCTTGAAAAACTGTTTTTT. As protein: CASSLGRGALEKLFF. V gene TRBV5-1 combines with J gene TRBJ1-4, with TRBD1 as a possible D gene (5 bases). Trimming cost V 0 bases and J 7 bases, with 13 bases left between them. Germline V gene lookup returns CDR1 SGHRS and CDR2 YFSETQ. The CDR3 spans 15 residues.

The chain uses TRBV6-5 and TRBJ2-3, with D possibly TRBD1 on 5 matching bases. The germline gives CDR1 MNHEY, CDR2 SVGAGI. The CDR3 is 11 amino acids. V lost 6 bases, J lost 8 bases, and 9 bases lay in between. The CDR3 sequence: CASRNQGTQYF. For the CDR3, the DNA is TGTGCCAGCAGGAATCAGGGTACGCAGTATTTT.